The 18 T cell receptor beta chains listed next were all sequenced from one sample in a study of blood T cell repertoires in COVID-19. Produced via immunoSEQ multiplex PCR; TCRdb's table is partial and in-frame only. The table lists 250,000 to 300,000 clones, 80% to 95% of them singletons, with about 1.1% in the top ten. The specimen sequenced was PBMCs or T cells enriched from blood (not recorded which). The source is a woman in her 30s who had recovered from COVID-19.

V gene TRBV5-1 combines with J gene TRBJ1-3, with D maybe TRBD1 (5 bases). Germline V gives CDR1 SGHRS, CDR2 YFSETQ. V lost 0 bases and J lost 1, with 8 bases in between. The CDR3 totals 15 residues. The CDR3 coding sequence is TGCGCCAGCAGCTTGGCGGGGGAATCTGGAAACACCATATATTTT. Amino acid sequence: CASSLAGESGNTIYF.

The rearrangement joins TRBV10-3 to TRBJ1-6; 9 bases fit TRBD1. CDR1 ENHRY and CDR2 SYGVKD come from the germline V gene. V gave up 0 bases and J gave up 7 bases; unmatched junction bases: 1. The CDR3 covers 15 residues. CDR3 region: CAISESQGANSPLHF. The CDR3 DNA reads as TGTGCCATCAGTGAGTCACAGGGGGCGAATTCACCCCTCCACTTT.

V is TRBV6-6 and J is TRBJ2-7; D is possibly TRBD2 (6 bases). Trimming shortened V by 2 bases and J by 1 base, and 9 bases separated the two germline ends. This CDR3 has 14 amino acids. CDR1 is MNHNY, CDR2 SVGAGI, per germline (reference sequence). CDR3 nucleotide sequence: TGTGCCAGCAGTTACGACGGGGGATCCTACGAGCAGTACTTC. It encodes CASSYDGGSYEQYF.

As DNA, the CDR3 is TGTGCCAGCAGTCCCGGGACAGGGTTTCGCAGCACTGAAGCTTTCTTT. Amino acid sequence: CASSPGTGFRSTEAFF. This chain links TRBV27 with TRBJ1-1; 9 positions agree with TRBD1. Germline CDR1 is MNHEY and CDR2 is SMNVEV (reference sequence). This CDR3 is built from 16 residues. The ends lost 5 bases at V and 4 bases at J; junction bases unmatched: 11.

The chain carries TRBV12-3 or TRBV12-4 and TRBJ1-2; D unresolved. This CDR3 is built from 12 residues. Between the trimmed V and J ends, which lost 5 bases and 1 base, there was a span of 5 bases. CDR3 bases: TGTGCCAGCAGTATCCTTAACTATGGCTACACCTTC. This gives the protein CASSILNYGYTF.

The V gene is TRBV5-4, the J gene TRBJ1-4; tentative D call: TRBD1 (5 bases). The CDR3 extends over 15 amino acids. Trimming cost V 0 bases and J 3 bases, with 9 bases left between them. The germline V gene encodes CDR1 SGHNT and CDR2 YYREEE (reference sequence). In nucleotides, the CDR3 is TGTGCCAGCAGCTTGGGCGGGGACCCTAATGAAAAACTGTTTTTT. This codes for CASSLGGDPNEKLFF.

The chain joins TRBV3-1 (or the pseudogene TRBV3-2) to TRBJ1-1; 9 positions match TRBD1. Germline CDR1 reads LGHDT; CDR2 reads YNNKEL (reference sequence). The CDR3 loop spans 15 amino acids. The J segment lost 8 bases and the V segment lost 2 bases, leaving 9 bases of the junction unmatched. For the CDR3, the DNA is TGTGCCAGCAGCCAAAAAGGGACAGGGAAGTTAGAAGCTTTCTTT. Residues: CASSQKGTGKLEAFF.

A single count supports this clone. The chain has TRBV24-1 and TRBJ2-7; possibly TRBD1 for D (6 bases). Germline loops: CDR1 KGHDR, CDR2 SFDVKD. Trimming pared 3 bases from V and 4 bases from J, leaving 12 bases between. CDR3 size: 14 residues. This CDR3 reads CATSDAGTTYEQYF. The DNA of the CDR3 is TGTGCCACCAGTGATGCCGGGACAACTTACGAGCAGTACTTC.

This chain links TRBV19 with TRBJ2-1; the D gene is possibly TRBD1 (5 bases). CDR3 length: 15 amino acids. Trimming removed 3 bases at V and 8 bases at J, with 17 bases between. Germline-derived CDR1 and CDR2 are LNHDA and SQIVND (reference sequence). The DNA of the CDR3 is TGTGCCAGTAGTATCCCGCAGGGTTTGATTGATGAGCAGTTCTTC. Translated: CASSIPQGLIDEQFF.

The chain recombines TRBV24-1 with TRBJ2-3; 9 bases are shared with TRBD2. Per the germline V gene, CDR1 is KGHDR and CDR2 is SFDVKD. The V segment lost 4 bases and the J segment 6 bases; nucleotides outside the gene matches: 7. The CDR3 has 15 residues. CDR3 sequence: CATSDPSSGKDTQYF. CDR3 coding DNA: TGTGCCACCAGTGACCCATCTAGCGGGAAGGATACGCAGTATTTT.

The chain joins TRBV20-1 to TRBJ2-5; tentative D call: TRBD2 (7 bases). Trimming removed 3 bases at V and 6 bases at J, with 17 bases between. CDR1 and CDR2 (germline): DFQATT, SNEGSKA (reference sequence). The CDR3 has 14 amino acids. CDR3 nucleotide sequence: TGCAGTGCTAGTAGTGGGAGGGGGACGAAGACCCAGTACTTC. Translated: CSASSGRGTKTQYF.

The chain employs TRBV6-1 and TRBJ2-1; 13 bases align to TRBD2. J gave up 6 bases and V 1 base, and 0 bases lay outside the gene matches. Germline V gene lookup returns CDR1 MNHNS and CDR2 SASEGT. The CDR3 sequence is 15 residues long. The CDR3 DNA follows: TGTGCCAGCAGTGAAGGGACTAGCGGGAGCAATGAGCAGTTCTTC. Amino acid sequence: CASSEGTSGSNEQFF.

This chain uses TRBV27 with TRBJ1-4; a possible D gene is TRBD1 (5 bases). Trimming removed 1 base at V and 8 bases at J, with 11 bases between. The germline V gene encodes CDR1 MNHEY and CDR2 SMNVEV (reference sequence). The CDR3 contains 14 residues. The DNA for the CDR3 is TGTGCCAGCAGTTTATGGGGCCAAAGGGAAAAACTGTTTTTT. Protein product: CASSLWGQREKLFF.

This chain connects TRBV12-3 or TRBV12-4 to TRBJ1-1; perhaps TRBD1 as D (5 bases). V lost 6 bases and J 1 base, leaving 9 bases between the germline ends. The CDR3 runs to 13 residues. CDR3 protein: CASRGHPNTEAFF. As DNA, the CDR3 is TGTGCCAGCAGAGGACACCCGAACACTGAAGCTTTCTTT.

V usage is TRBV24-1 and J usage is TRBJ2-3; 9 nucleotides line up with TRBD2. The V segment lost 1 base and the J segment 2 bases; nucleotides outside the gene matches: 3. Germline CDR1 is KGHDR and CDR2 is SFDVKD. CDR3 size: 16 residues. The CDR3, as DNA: TGTGCCACCAGTGATTTTAGCGGGAGCTACACAGATACGCAGTATTTT. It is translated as CATSDFSGSYTDTQYF.

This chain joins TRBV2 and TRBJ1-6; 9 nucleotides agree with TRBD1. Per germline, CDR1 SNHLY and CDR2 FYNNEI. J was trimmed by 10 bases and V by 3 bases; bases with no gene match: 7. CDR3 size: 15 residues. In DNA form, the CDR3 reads TGTGCCAGCAGTGAGCCGGGACAGGGACGATCACCCCTCCACTTT. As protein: CASSEPGQGRSPLHF.

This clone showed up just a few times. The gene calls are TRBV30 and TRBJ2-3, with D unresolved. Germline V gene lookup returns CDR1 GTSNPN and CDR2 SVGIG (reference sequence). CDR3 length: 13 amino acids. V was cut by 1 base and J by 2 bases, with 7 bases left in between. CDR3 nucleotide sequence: TGTGCCTGGAGTGGAGCGAACACAGATACGCAGTATTTT. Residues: CAWSGANTDTQYF.

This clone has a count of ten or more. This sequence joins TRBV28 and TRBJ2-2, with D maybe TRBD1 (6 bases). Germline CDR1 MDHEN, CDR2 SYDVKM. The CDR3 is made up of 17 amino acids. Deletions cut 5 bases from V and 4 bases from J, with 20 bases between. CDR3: CASSPPLGIGGTGELFF. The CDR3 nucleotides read TGTGCCAGCAGTCCACCATTAGGGATAGGGGGCACCGGGGAGCTGTTTTTT.